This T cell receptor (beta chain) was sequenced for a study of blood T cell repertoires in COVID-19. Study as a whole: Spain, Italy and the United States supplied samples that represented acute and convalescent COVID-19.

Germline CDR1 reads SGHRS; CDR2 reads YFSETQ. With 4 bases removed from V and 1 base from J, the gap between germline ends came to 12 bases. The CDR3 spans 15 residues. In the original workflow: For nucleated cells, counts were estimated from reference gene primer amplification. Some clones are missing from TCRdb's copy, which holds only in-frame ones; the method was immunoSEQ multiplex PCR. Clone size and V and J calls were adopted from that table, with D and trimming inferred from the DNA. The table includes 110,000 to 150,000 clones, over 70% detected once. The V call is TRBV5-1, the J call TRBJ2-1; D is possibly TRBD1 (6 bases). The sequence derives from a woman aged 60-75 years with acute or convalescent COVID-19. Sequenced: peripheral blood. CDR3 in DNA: TGCGCCAGCAGCCACGGACAGTCGTCCTACAATGAGCAGTTCTTC. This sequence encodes CASSHGQSSYNEQFF.